Following are 24 T cell receptor beta chains from one sample sequenced in a study of blood T cell repertoires in COVID-19. Some clones are missing from TCRdb's copy, which holds only in-frame ones; the method was immunoSEQ multiplex PCR. The data contain around 280,000 clones, over 85% of them singletons. Sequencing input: peripheral blood. These receptors were taken from a woman in her 30s with COVID-19, enrolled during active disease.

The chain uses TRBV7-7 and TRBJ2-1, with D perhaps matching TRBD2 (7 bases). V gave up 1 base and J gave up 3 bases, with 13 bases separating them. Per germline, CDR1 SSHAT and CDR2 FNYEAQ (reference sequence). The CDR3 consists of 16 residues. The CDR3 sequence: CASSLVAGAGYNEQFF. The CDR3 bases are TGTGCCAGCAGCTTAGTGGCGGGGGCGGGCTACAATGAGCAGTTCTTC.

V usage is TRBV10-1 and J usage is TRBJ2-2, with D maybe TRBD2 (6 bases). V gave up 10 bases and J gave up 5 bases, with 17 bases separating them. CDR1 and CDR2 (germline): WNHNN, SYGVQD (reference sequence). The length of the CDR3 is 14 residues. The CDR3 nucleotides read TGCGCCACAACCCGGACTACCGAAACCGGGGAGCTGTTTTTT. Amino acids: CATTRTTETGELFF.

The chain joins TRBV7-2 to TRBJ1-1; no definite D call. V was clipped by 1 base and J by 1 base, with 10 bases between them. The CDR3 is made up of 15 amino acids. The germline V gene encodes CDR1 SGHTA and CDR2 FQGNSA. CDR3 amino acids: CASSLGRGRNTEAFF. The CDR3, as DNA: TGTGCCAGCAGCTTAGGGCGAGGTCGGAACACTGAAGCTTTCTTT.

The V gene is TRBV7-9, the J gene TRBJ1-5, with D uncertain. The CDR3 covers 17 residues. Trimming pared 0 bases from V and 3 bases from J, leaving 15 bases between. Germline-derived CDR1 and CDR2 are SEHNR and FQNEAQ (reference sequence). The chain's CDR3 is CASSLASSGLHNQPQHF. Written as DNA, the CDR3 is TGTGCCAGCAGCTTAGCCAGTTCTGGCTTACACAATCAGCCCCAGCATTTT. The full variable domain, completed using reference TRBV7-9 and TRBJ1-5, is DTGVSQNPRHKITKRGQNVTFRCDPISEHNRLYWYRQTLGQGPEFLTYFQNEAQLEKSRLLSDRFSAERPKGSFSTLEIQRTEQGDSAMYLCASSLASSGLHNQPQHFGDGTRLSIL.

This chain links TRBV5-4 with TRBJ2-5; 7 bases are a match to TRBD2. V lost 3 bases, J lost 3 bases, and 2 bases stayed unmatched. The germline CDR1 and CDR2 sequences are SGHNT and YYREEE (reference sequence). The CDR3 length is 13 residues. CDR3 sequence (DNA): TGTGCCAGCAGCTCAGGACTAGAAGAGACCCAGTACTTC. Its protein product is CASSSGLEETQYF.

The gene calls are TRBV7-2 and TRBJ1-5, with TRBD1 matching 10 bases. There are 18 residues in the CDR3. Germline values: CDR1 SGHTA, CDR2 FQGNSA. Trimming at V came to 4 bases and at J to 7 bases, leaving 16 bases not matched to a gene. The DNA for the CDR3 is TGTGCCAGCAGCTCCTCCCGGGACAGGGGACGAGGGCGGCAGCCCCAGCATTTT. Residues: CASSSSRDRGRGRQPQHF. Variable domain in full (rest from reference TRBV7-2 and TRBJ1-5): GAGVSQSPSNKVTEKGKDVELRCDPISGHTALYWYRQSLGQGLEFLIYFQGNSAPDKSGLPSDRFSAERTGGSVSTLTIQRTQQEDSAVYLCASSSSRDRGRGRQPQHFGDGTRLSIL.

The chain couples TRBV7-8 to TRBJ1-5; D is perhaps TRBD1 (5 bases). The germline CDR1 and CDR2 sequences are SGHVS and FQNEAQ. The CDR3 is 15 amino acids. V gave up 5 bases and J gave up 5 bases, with 16 bases separating them. In DNA form, the CDR3 reads TGTGCCAGCAGCCACGGGGGAGGAGGTGATCAGCCCCAGCATTTT. Protein sequence: CASSHGGGGDQPQHF.

This rearrangement joins TRBV2 to TRBJ1-5, with D possibly TRBD1 on 6 matching bases. Trimming took off 0 bases at V and 5 bases at J, with 11 bases between the two ends. Germline V gene data show CDR1 as SNHLY and CDR2 as FYNNEI. This CDR3 contains 15 residues. Here the CDR3 reads CASSEAGQLHQPQHF. In nucleotides, the CDR3 is TGTGCCAGCAGTGAAGCAGGACAGCTTCATCAGCCCCAGCATTTT.

The chain joins TRBV5-1 to TRBJ2-1, with TRBD2 identical over 7 bases. J lost 6 bases, V lost 4 bases, and 13 bases had no gene match. This CDR3 is 16 amino acids long. Germline assignment: CDR1 SGHRS and CDR2 YFSETQ. Written as DNA, the CDR3 is TGCGCCAGCAGCCAAACCCTGGGGGGGTCTTTCAATGAGCAGTTCTTC. This gives the protein CASSQTLGGSFNEQFF. Looking up the rest from reference TRBV5-1 and TRBJ2-1 gives the full variable domain: KAGVTQTPRYLIKTRGQQVTLSCSPISGHRSVSWYQQTPGQGLQFLFEYFSETQRNKGNFPGRFSGRQFSNSRSEMNVSTLELGDSALYLCASSQTLGGSFNEQFFGPGTRLTVL.

The V gene is TRBV7-7, the J gene TRBJ1-3; D not certain. The V end was cut by 5 bases, the J end by 0 bases, with 11 bases between. Germline V gene sequence: CDR1 SSHAT, CDR2 FNYEAQ (reference sequence). CDR3 size: 15 residues. DNA for the CDR3: TGTGCCAGCAGCCCGGGTTTAGGCTCTGGAAACACCATATATTTT. This translates into CASSPGLGSGNTIYF.

The chain joins TRBV5-6 to TRBJ2-2; 8 bases are a match to TRBD1. V was pared by 4 bases and J by 4 bases, with 6 bases of the junction left unmatched. This CDR3 contains 15 residues. CDR1 and CDR2 (germline): SGHDT, YYEEEE. CDR3 in DNA: TGTGCCAGCAGCCTACAGACAGGGGTCACCGGGGAGCTGTTTTTT. Amino acid sequence: CASSLQTGVTGELFF.

The chain joins TRBV5-6 to TRBJ2-5; 8 bases align to TRBD2. Trimming took 1 base from V and 4 from J; bases not matched to a gene: 6. Germline lookup yields CDR1 SGHDT and CDR2 YYEEEE. CDR3 length: 15 residues. CDR3 nucleotide sequence: TGTGCCAGCAGCTTGTTTAGCGGGGTAGGAGAGACCCAGTACTTC. It is translated as CASSLFSGVGETQYF.

This chain uses TRBV3-1 (or the pseudogene TRBV3-2) with TRBJ2-3, with 9 bases fitting TRBD1. The CDR3 length is 17 residues. V trimming: 0 bases; J trimming: 8 bases; junction bases outside the gene matches: 12. Looked up from germline, CDR1 is LGHDT and CDR2 is YNNKEL (reference sequence). DNA of the CDR3: TGTGCCAGCAGCCAAGATAAGGGGACAGGGAAGAGGGGTACGCAGTATTTT. This gives the protein CASSQDKGTGKRGTQYF.

This rearrangement joins TRBV25-1 to TRBJ1-4; perhaps TRBD1 as D (5 bases). The V gene's germline CDR1 is MGHDK and CDR2 SYGVNS. This CDR3 spans 17 amino acids. Trimming removed 2 bases from V and 7 bases from J, with 20 bases in between. CDR3 in amino acids: CASSEPIPMGGGEKLFF. The CDR3 DNA sequence: TGTGCCAGCAGTGAACCTATCCCCATGGGGGGAGGTGAAAAACTGTTTTTT. The full variable domain, completed using reference TRBV25-1 and TRBJ1-4, is EADIYQTPRYLVIGTGKKITLECSQTMGHDKMYWYQQDPGMELHLIHYSYGVNSTEKGDLSSESTVSRIRTEHFPLTLESARPSHTSQYLCASSEPIPMGGGEKLFFGSGTQLSVL.

This sequence joins TRBV19 and TRBJ2-7; the D gene is possibly TRBD2 (5 bases). The germline V gene encodes CDR1 LNHDA and CDR2 SQIVND (reference sequence). This CDR3 has 14 amino acids. V lost 7 bases, J lost 3 bases, and 16 bases lay in between. Written as DNA, the CDR3 is TGTGCCAGTAATAACCCCATCGGACTCTACGAGCAGTACTTC. Protein: CASNNPIGLYEQYF.

This chain connects TRBV24-1 to TRBJ2-5; 7 bases are a match to TRBD2. The CDR3 is 14 residues long. The V and J ends lost 3 bases and 10 bases, in that order; junction bases with no gene match: 10. Germline V gene data show CDR1 as KGHDR and CDR2 as SFDVKD. The CDR3 nucleotides read TGTGCCACCAGTGATCAGGCTCGTCCGGGGGGCCAGTACTTC. Translated: CATSDQARPGGQYF.

The chain couples TRBV6-5 to TRBJ2-7; D is perhaps TRBD1 (7 bases). Germline CDR1 MNHEY, CDR2 SVGAGI. This CDR3 spans 14 amino acids. V lost 7 bases to trimming and J lost 2 bases, with 15 bases between them. In DNA, the CDR3 is TGTGCCAGCACTGGGGGGCAGGGGGCCTACGAGCAGTACTTC. It codes for CASTGGQGAYEQYF.

This chain links TRBV6-5 with TRBJ1-5, with D tentatively TRBD1 (5 bases). CDR1 is MNHEY and CDR2 is SVGAGI in the germline V gene. The V gene lost 9 bases and the J gene lost 9 bases, with 18 bases spanning the gap. CDR3 length equals 13 residues. The CDR3 protein is CASSYGGVGPQHF. In DNA form, the CDR3 reads TGTGCCAGTTCTTACGGGGGGGTCGGGCCCCAGCATTTT.

This chain uses TRBV12-3 or TRBV12-4 with TRBJ2-5; D is unclear. V was clipped by 3 bases and J by 0 bases, with 5 bases between them. The CDR3 contains 13 residues. CDR3 bases: TGTGCCAGCAGTTTCCGGTACCAAGAGACCCAGTACTTC. This gives the protein CASSFRYQETQYF.

V and J are TRBV28 and TRBJ2-3; 7 bases line up with TRBD1. The length of the CDR3 is 13 residues. The junction had 4 bases not matched to a gene; V was cut back by 6 bases and J by 4 bases. Germline V gives CDR1 MDHEN, CDR2 SYDVKM. As DNA, the CDR3 is TGTGCCAGCAGATACAGGGGTTCAGATACGCAGTATTTT. Protein product: CASRYRGSDTQYF.

The gene calls are TRBV28 and TRBJ1-5, with D possibly being TRBD1 (5 bases). This CDR3 has 15 residues. Trimming pared 6 bases from V and 6 bases from J, leaving 18 bases between. Germline CDR1 and CDR2: MDHEN and SYDVKM. Here the CDR3 DNA reads TGTGCCAGCAGGCCGCAATGGGGGGTTCTTCAGCCCCAGCATTTT. It yields the protein CASRPQWGVLQPQHF.

This clone was observed once. The CDR3 is CASSLFRNSPLHF. The CDR3 nucleotides read TGTGCCAGCAGTTTATTCAGGAATTCACCCCTCCACTTT. The J gene is TRBJ1-6, the V gene TRBV6-5; no clear D gene. Germline assignment: CDR1 MNHEY and CDR2 SVGAGI. This CDR3 contains 13 residues. Trimming took off 4 bases at V and 7 bases at J, with 8 bases between the two ends.

The chain joins TRBV6-1 to TRBJ1-2; D might be TRBD1 (6 bases). V lost 5 bases, J lost 8 bases, and 15 bases lay in between. CDR3 size: 13 residues. CDR1 and CDR2 (germline): MNHNS, SASEGT. In nucleotides, the CDR3 is TGTGCCAGCAGTTCCAGAGGGGGAGACGGCTACACCTTC. Residues: CASSSRGGDGYTF.

The chain couples TRBV3-1 (or the pseudogene TRBV3-2) to TRBJ1-4, with TRBD1 matching over 10 bases. The germline gives CDR1 LGHDT, CDR2 YNNKEL (reference sequence). With 6 bases clipped from V and 7 bases from J, the junction kept 11 bases outside the gene matches. The CDR3 sequence is 16 residues long. In DNA form, the CDR3 reads TGTGCCAGCAGAATTACCGGGACAGGGGCTATTGAAAAACTGTTTTTT. The encoded protein is CASRITGTGAIEKLFF.